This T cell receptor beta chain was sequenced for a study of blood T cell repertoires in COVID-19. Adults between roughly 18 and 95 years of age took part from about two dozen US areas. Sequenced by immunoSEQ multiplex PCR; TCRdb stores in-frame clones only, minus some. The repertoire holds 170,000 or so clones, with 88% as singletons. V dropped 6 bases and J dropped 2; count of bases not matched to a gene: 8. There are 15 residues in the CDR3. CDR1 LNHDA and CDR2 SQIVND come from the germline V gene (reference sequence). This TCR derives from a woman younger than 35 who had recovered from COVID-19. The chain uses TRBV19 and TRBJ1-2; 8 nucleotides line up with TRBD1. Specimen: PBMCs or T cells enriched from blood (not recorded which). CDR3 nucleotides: TGTGCCAGTAGAGACAGGGGCTCCGGCAACTATGGCTACACCTTC. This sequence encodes CASRDRGSGNYGYTF.